What follows describes a single T cell receptor beta chain. This entry comes from a study of cytomegalovirus exposure and HLA in healthy donors. The germline V gene encodes CDR1 MNHEY and CDR2 SMNVEV (reference sequence). There are 14 residues in the CDR3. The ends were cut back, 3 bases at V and 0 bases at J, with 6 bases in the middle. The PCR contained 60 Vbeta and 13 Jbeta primers. Clones were sequenced by immunoSEQ multiplex PCR, and TCRdb holds only the in-frame ones, with some missing. The sample contains about 150,000 clones, roughly 80% of which appear only once. The V gene is TRBV27, the J gene TRBJ1-5; D ambiguous. The clonotype originates from a man under 40 in good health and CMV-seropositive. What was sequenced was PBMCs. For the CDR3, the DNA is TGTGCCAGCAGTTTGATCAGTAGCAATCAGCCCCAGCATTTT. It specifies CASSLISSNQPQHF.